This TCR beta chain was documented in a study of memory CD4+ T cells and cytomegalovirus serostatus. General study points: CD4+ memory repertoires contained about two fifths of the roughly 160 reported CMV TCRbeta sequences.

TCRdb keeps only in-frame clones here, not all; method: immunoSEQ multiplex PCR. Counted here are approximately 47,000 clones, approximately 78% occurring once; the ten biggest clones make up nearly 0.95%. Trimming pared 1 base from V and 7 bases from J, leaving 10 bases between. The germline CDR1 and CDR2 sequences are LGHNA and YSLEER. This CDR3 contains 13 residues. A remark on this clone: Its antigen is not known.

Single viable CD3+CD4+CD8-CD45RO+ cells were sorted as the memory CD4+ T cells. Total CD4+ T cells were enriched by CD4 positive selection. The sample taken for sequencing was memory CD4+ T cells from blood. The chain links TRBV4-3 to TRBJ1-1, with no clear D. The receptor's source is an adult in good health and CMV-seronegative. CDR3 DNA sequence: TGCGCCAGCAGCCAAGTCGGGTCAGATGAAGCTTTCTTT. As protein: CASSQVGSDEAFF.